Below are 27 T cell receptor beta chains sequenced from a single sample in a study of cytomegalovirus exposure and HLA in healthy donors listed by TCRdb under 2017. Library preparation used the immunoSEQ multiplex PCR assay. A mixture of 60 forward primers for TCR Vbeta segments and 13 reverse primers for TCR Jbeta segments was used in the multiplex PCR. This is the immuneACCESS table as TCRdb keeps it, with only in-frame sequences that have V and J called. A part of the clones is gone; compared with another copy, unresolved V genes explain less than half, and the rest is unexplained. This sample has 150,000 to 200,000 clones in its table, and about 69% of those were observed once. The ten largest clones take up less than 2.5% of the sample. Sequencing used PBMCs. The receptors stem from a human donor in good health.

As concerns this clone: This CDR3 is also generated by other DNA sequences in the sample. The chain has TRBV19 and TRBJ1-1; D gene uncertain. The V gene's germline CDR1 is LNHDA and CDR2 SQIVND (reference sequence). V lost 3 bases to trimming and J lost 1 base, with 6 bases between them. This CDR3 contains 13 residues. The CDR3 spells CASSISRNTEAFF. The DNA for the CDR3 is TGTGCCAGTAGTATCTCCAGGAACACTGAAGCTTTCTTT.

The chain combines TRBV6-1 with TRBJ2-5; D uncertain. Germline V CDR1 and CDR2: MNHNS, SASEGT. Trimming removed 6 bases from V and 2 bases from J, with 4 bases in between. The CDR3 length is 11 residues. For the CDR3, the DNA is TGTGCCAGCAGCCCTCAAGAGACCCAGTACTTC. Protein: CASSPQETQYF.

The genes are TRBV7-9 and TRBJ2-5; 10 nucleotides match TRBD2. Germline trimming cut 7 bases from V and 3 bases from J; bases unmatched to any gene: 14. The CDR3 spans 17 residues. The germline gives CDR1 SEHNR, CDR2 FQNEAQ (reference sequence). The CDR3 DNA follows: TGTGCCAGCATCATCTTAGCGGGGGGCCAAGATGAAGAGACCCAGTACTTC. It translates to CASIILAGGQDEETQYF.

This chain joins TRBV5-4 and TRBJ1-2, with 10 bases matching TRBD1. V was pared by 3 bases and J by 0 bases, with 11 bases of the junction left unmatched. Germline CDR1 is SGHNT and CDR2 is YYREEE (reference sequence). The CDR3 spans 18 residues. CDR3 in DNA: TGTGCCAGCAGCTCTTGGCGGCGGACAGGGGGAGCTAACTATGGCTACACCTTC. Amino acids: CASSSWRRTGGANYGYTF.

The chain has TRBV10-1 and TRBJ2-5; no reliable D call. The germline V gene has CDR1 WNHNN and CDR2 SYGVQD (reference sequence). Trimming took 0 bases from V and 1 from J, leaving 6 bases between them. This CDR3 comprises 14 residues. The CDR3 DNA is TGCGCCAGCAGTGAGTCGAGAGGCCAAGAGACCCAGTACTTC. Amino acids: CASSESRGQETQYF.

This clone is a singleton in its sample. V is TRBV27 and J is TRBJ1-2; D is ambiguous. The V and J ends lost 6 bases and 4 bases respectively, with 9 bases between them. CDR1 is MNHEY and CDR2 is SMNVEV in the germline V gene (reference sequence). The CDR3 spans 12 residues. DNA for the CDR3: TGTGCCAGCAGCGGAGGGTCCTATGGCTACACCTTC. Translation: CASSGGSYGYTF.

The chain uses TRBV7-6 and TRBJ2-3; D possibly corresponds to TRBD2 (7 bases). CDR1 SGHVS and CDR2 FNYEAQ come from the germline V gene. This CDR3 is 15 amino acids long. V shed 0 bases and J shed 4 bases, with 11 bases lying between them. This chain's CDR3 is CASSLAGGHSDTQYF. The CDR3 DNA is TGTGCCAGCAGCTTAGCGGGGGGGCACTCAGATACGCAGTATTTT.

The CDR3 loop is CAWAGYTEAFF. DNA of the CDR3: TGTGCCTGGGCGGGGTACACTGAAGCTTTCTTT. The rearrangement joins TRBV30 to TRBJ1-1; D gene uncertain. The CDR3 totals 11 residues. Germline V gene sequence: CDR1 GTSNPN, CDR2 SVGIG (reference sequence). V was shortened by 5 bases and J by 3 bases, with 7 bases between the two germline ends.

The V and J genes are TRBV6-1 and TRBJ1-1; D remains ambiguous. The CDR3 loop spans 15 amino acids. The ends were cut back, 7 bases at V and 0 bases at J, with 15 bases in the middle. Germline loops: CDR1 MNHNS, CDR2 SASEGT. CDR3 DNA: TGTGCCAGCACCTTAAGGGAGGTAATGAACACTGAAGCTTTCTTT. This sequence encodes CASTLREVMNTEAFF.

The chain combines TRBV15 with TRBJ1-1; D not resolved. The germline gives CDR1 LNHNV, CDR2 YYDKDF (reference sequence). The CDR3 has 13 amino acids. Trimming stripped 0 bases from V and 8 bases from J, with 10 bases between. Here the CDR3 DNA reads TGTGCCACCAGCAGAGATCCAGACTCCGAAGCTTTCTTT. This sequence encodes CATSRDPDSEAFF.

This clone was seen a few times. The CDR3 is CASSADRGRTEAFF. In nucleotides, the CDR3 is TGTGCCAGCAGCGCGGACAGGGGCCGAACTGAAGCTTTCTTT. The chain couples TRBV13 to TRBJ1-1, with 9 bases aligning to TRBD1. J lost 5 bases, V lost 5 bases, and 6 bases had no gene match. The V gene's germline CDR1 is PRHDT and CDR2 FYEKMQ (reference sequence). The CDR3 runs 14 residues.

The rearrangement links TRBV5-1 to TRBJ2-5, with D possibly TRBD1 on 5 matching bases. The CDR3 length is 16 residues. V lost 1 base, J lost 5 bases, and 18 bases lay in between. Germline assignment: CDR1 SGHRS and CDR2 YFSETQ. The CDR3 nucleotides are TGCGCCAGCAGCTTGTGGACAACATTCGTCCCGGAGACCCAGTACTTC. It codes for CASSLWTTFVPETQYF.

The CDR3 reads CASSFGGGIQETQYF. In nucleotides, the CDR3 is TGTGCCAGCAGCTTTGGCGGGGGGATTCAAGAGACCCAGTACTTC. The V and J genes are TRBV7-2 and TRBJ2-5, with 8 bases lining up with TRBD2. This CDR3 has 15 residues. Unmatched junction bases numbered 5, after V lost 3 bases and J lost 2 bases. CDR1 is SGHTA and CDR2 is FQGNSA in the germline V gene.

The rearrangement joins TRBV7-3 to TRBJ2-3; 11 bases agree with TRBD2. The CDR3 has 15 amino acids. Germline CDR1 is SGHTA and CDR2 is FQGTGA. Trimming cost V 3 bases and J 3 bases; bases outside gene matches: 2. The CDR3 here is CASSFSGGATDTQYF. The CDR3 DNA sequence: TGTGCCAGCAGCTTTAGCGGGGGGGCTACAGATACGCAGTATTTT.

The V gene is TRBV5-4, the J gene TRBJ1-2, with TRBD1 as a possible D gene (5 bases). The germline V gene has CDR1 SGHNT and CDR2 YYREEE (reference sequence). The CDR3 is 15 amino acids. The V and J ends lost 3 bases and 3 bases respectively, with 15 bases between them. The CDR3 is CASSSRVGRDYGYTF. The CDR3 DNA is TGTGCCAGCAGCTCCAGGGTCGGGAGAGACTATGGCTACACCTTC. The whole variable domain, remainder taken from reference TRBV5-4 and TRBJ1-2, is ETGVTQSPTHLIKTRGQQVTLRCSSQSGHNTVSWYQQALGQGPQFIFQYYREEENGRGNFPPRFSGLQFPNYSSELNVNALELDDSALYLCASSSRVGRDYGYTFGSGTRLTVV.

The V call is TRBV11-3, the J call TRBJ1-3; possibly TRBD1 for D (6 bases). This CDR3 comprises 14 residues. CDR1 and CDR2 from the germline V gene are SGHNT and YENEEA. The V end lost 5 bases, the J end lost 3 bases, and 11 bases lay between the germline ends. The CDR3 sequence: CASSTAGDGNTIYF. The CDR3 DNA follows: TGTGCCAGCAGCACCGCAGGGGATGGAAACACCATATATTTT.

This chain joins TRBV30 and TRBJ1-3; D possibly corresponds to TRBD1 (5 bases). The CDR3 has 17 amino acids. Trimming took off 0 bases at V and 0 bases at J, with 15 bases between the two ends. Germline V CDR1 and CDR2: GTSNPN, SVGIG (reference sequence). Here the CDR3 DNA reads TGTGCCTGGAGTGTACACCGGGCGGGGACCTCTGGAAACACCATATATTTT. Its protein is CAWSVHRAGTSGNTIYF.

The CDR3 reads CASSSTSGGMKTQYF. CDR3 nucleotides: TGCGCCAGCAGCTCGACTAGCGGGGGGATGAAGACCCAGTACTTC. The gene calls are TRBV4-1 and TRBJ2-5; 13 positions agree with TRBD2. This CDR3 region has 15 residues. Germline trimming cut 5 bases from V and 6 bases from J; bases unmatched to any gene: 6. Germline V lookup: CDR1 MGHRA, CDR2 YSYEKL.

V is TRBV10-1 and J is TRBJ1-6; 10 bases match TRBD1. The length of the CDR3 is 13 residues. The V gene end was trimmed by 10 bases and the J gene end by 10 bases; junction bases not matched to a gene: 7. Germline V gene data show CDR1 as WNHNN and CDR2 as SYGVQD (reference sequence). The CDR3 DNA is TGCGCCACCGGGACAGGGGAGGAATCACCCCTCCACTTT. Translating it yields CATGTGEESPLHF.

The chain uses TRBV19 and TRBJ1-6; D remains ambiguous. V lost 10 bases and J 7 bases, leaving 5 bases between the germline ends. There are 10 residues in the CDR3. Per germline, CDR1 LNHDA and CDR2 SQIVND (reference sequence). Here the CDR3 DNA reads TGTGCCACCCCGAATTCACCCCTCCACTTT. Protein sequence: CATPNSPLHF.

In its sample, this clone was seen a few times. V gene TRBV19 combines with J gene TRBJ1-6; 8 nucleotides match TRBD1. Trimming removed 2 bases from V and 6 bases from J; junction bases left unmatched: 3. In germline, CDR1 is LNHDA, CDR2 SQIVND (reference sequence). The CDR3 is made up of 15 amino acids. For the CDR3, the DNA is TGTGCCAGTAGTATACGGCAGGGGGCTAATTCACCCCTCCACTTT. It translates to CASSIRQGANSPLHF.

This clone was detected only a few times. The V call is TRBV18, the J call TRBJ2-2; the D gene is possibly TRBD2 (5 bases). The CDR3 covers 14 residues. Per the germline V gene, CDR1 is KGHSH and CDR2 is LQKENI. The ends were cut back, 3 bases at V and 1 base at J, with 6 bases in the middle. This CDR3 is CASSPEVNTGELFF. The CDR3 DNA sequence: TGTGCCAGCTCACCGGAGGTGAACACCGGGGAGCTGTTTTTT. Complete variable domain (other parts from reference TRBV18 and TRBJ2-2): NAGVMQNPRHLVRRRGQEARLRCSPMKGHSHVYWYRQLPEEGLKFMVYLQKENIIDESGMPKERFSAEFPKEGPSILRIQQVVRGDSAAYFCASSPEVNTGELFFGEGSRLTVL.

The J gene is TRBJ1-3, the V gene TRBV7-2; maybe TRBD1 (5 bases). The CDR3 covers 15 residues. Germline V gene data show CDR1 as SGHTA and CDR2 as FQGNSA. Trimming cost V 6 bases and J 0 bases, with 12 bases left between them. The CDR3 protein is CASRPLDSSGNTIYF. CDR3 coding DNA: TGTGCCAGCAGGCCTTTAGACAGCTCTGGAAACACCATATATTTT.

The chain joins TRBV6-1 to TRBJ2-2; D is unclear. The germline V gene has CDR1 MNHNS and CDR2 SASEGT. V lost 6 bases, J lost 4 bases, and 6 bases lay in between. CDR3 size: 12 residues. CDR3 region: CASRVVTGELFF. The CDR3, as DNA: TGTGCCAGCAGGGTAGTCACCGGGGAGCTGTTTTTT.

V and J are TRBV2 and TRBJ2-7; 8 positions match TRBD1. The CDR3 has 14 residues. J was trimmed by 3 bases and V by 6 bases; bases with no gene match: 7. Germline assignment: CDR1 SNHLY and CDR2 FYNNEI. CDR3 amino acids: CASRGAGGYYEQYF. The CDR3 DNA reads TGTGCCAGCAGAGGGGCAGGGGGCTACTACGAGCAGTACTTC.

The V and J genes are TRBV6-5 and TRBJ2-7, with TRBD1 identical over 8 bases. This CDR3 contains 14 residues. J gave up 6 bases and V 2 bases, and 6 bases lay outside the gene matches. Germline CDR1 MNHEY, CDR2 SVGAGI. CDR3 coding DNA: TGTGCCAGCAGTTACCTGGCAGGGGGCGGCGAGCAGTACTTC. Translated, it gives CASSYLAGGGEQYF.

The gene calls are TRBV9 and TRBJ1-2; D remains ambiguous. Trimming pared 0 bases from V and 2 bases from J, leaving 5 bases between. The germline gives CDR1 SGDLS, CDR2 YYNGEE. The CDR3 is 13 amino acids. The CDR3 region is CASSVEQNYGYTF. CDR3 nucleotides: TGTGCCAGCAGCGTAGAACAGAACTATGGCTACACCTTC.